A selection of T cell receptor beta chains follows, all from one sample in a study of cytomegalovirus exposure and HLA in healthy donors. The assay was immunoSEQ multiplex PCR, and TCRdb's table has in-frame clones only and misses some. The data show some 38,000 clones, around 50% seen once. Sequenced sample: PBMCs. The receptors come from a woman aged 40 to 50 in good health and CMV-seropositive. Both conserved end residues are part of each CDR3. Fields, in order: V gene, clone size, D gene, J gene, CDR3 DNA, CDR3 protein. The D gene is left open where the match is weak. A clone size is listed for some rows: how often the clone was seen (once, few, many), or a class if it is expanded.

V gene: TRBV2; clone size: once; D gene: TRBD1; J gene: TRBJ2-1; CDR3 DNA: TGTGCCAGCAGAGAAAGACAGGGGGCATACAATGAGCAGTTCTTC; CDR3 protein: CASRERQGAYNEQFF
V gene: TRBV4-1; clone size: -; D gene: -; J gene: TRBJ1-5; CDR3 DNA: TGCGCCAGCAGCCAAGAGACAGGAAACAATCAGCCCCAGCATTTT; CDR3 protein: CASSQETGNNQPQHF
V gene: TRBV5-4; clone size: -; D gene: TRBD1; J gene: TRBJ1-6; CDR3 DNA: TGTGCCAGCAGCTTGGGTCCGGGACAGGGAGGAGGATCCTATAATTCACCCCTCCACTTT; CDR3 protein: CASSLGPGQGGGSYNSPLHF
V gene: TRBV6-1; clone size: few; D gene: TRBD1; J gene: TRBJ2-5; CDR3 DNA: TGTGCCAGCAGTGGACAGGGGCTGGGGACCCAGTACTTC; CDR3 protein: CASSGQGLGTQYF
V gene: TRBV2; clone size: -; D gene: TRBD1; J gene: TRBJ1-1; CDR3 DNA: TGTGCCAGCAGCGGGGACAGGGAGGACACTGAAGCTTTCTTT; CDR3 protein: CASSGDREDTEAFF
V gene: TRBV6-5; clone size: -; D gene: -; J gene: TRBJ1-2; CDR3 DNA: TGTGCCAGCAGTTACTCGTTAGGGGCTAACTATGGCTACACCTTC; CDR3 protein: CASSYSLGANYGYTF
V gene: TRBV7-9; clone size: -; D gene: -; J gene: TRBJ2-3; CDR3 DNA: TGTGCCAGCTCACAGGGAAACACAGATACGCAGTATTTT; CDR3 protein: CASSQGNTDTQYF
V gene: TRBV7-3; clone size: few; D gene: -; J gene: TRBJ2-2; CDR3 DNA: TGTGCCAGCAGCCTGAGAACCGGGGAGCTGTTTTTT; CDR3 protein: CASSLRTGELFF
V gene: TRBV7-2; clone size: -; D gene: -; J gene: TRBJ1-6; CDR3 DNA: TGTGCCAGCAGCTTAATAATAGACAGGAGCTCCTATAATTCACCCCTCCACTTT; CDR3 protein: CASSLIIDRSSYNSPLHF
V gene: TRBV29-1; clone size: -; D gene: -; J gene: TRBJ2-5; CDR3 DNA: TGCAGCGCCCGCCAAGAGACCCAGTACTTC; CDR3 protein: CSARQETQYF
V gene: TRBV4-3; clone size: medium-sized; D gene: -; J gene: TRBJ1-5; CDR3 DNA: TGCGCCAGCAGCCAAGATCTAAGAGACAGGTACCATCAGCCCCAGCATTTT; CDR3 protein: CASSQDLRDRYHQPQHF
V gene: TRBV7-2; clone size: -; D gene: TRBD1; J gene: TRBJ2-7; CDR3 DNA: TGTGCCAGCAGCTTAAATTCAGGGGGCGCTCGGAACGAGCAGTACTTC; CDR3 protein: CASSLNSGGARNEQYF
V gene: TRBV7-2; clone size: -; D gene: TRBD1; J gene: TRBJ1-6; CDR3 DNA: TGTGCCAGCAGCTTGGGGACAGGGGTCGGCCATTCACCCCTCCACTTT; CDR3 protein: CASSLGTGVGHSPLHF
V gene: TRBV7-8; clone size: few; D gene: TRBD1; J gene: TRBJ1-3; CDR3 DNA: TGTGCCAGCAGCTTAGGCGGGACAGTCTTTACTGGAAACACCATATATTTT; CDR3 protein: CASSLGGTVFTGNTIYF
V gene: TRBV4-3; clone size: -; D gene: -; J gene: TRBJ2-7; CDR3 DNA: TGCGCCAGCAGCCAAGATTTCACAAGCTCCTACGAGCAGTACTTC; CDR3 protein: CASSQDFTSSYEQYF
V gene: TRBV6-1; clone size: -; D gene: -; J gene: TRBJ2-3; CDR3 DNA: TGTGCCAGCAGAGCCCAACCCTTTGATACGCAGTATTTT; CDR3 protein: CASRAQPFDTQYF
V gene: TRBV4-3; clone size: -; D gene: -; J gene: TRBJ2-1; CDR3 DNA: TGCGCCAGCAGCCGCGGGGCGGGGAGCTCCTACAATGAGCAGTTCTTC; CDR3 protein: CASSRGAGSSYNEQFF
V gene: TRBV5-6; clone size: -; D gene: -; J gene: TRBJ1-4; CDR3 DNA: TGTGCCAGCAGCTTCGGGAGTGAAAAACTGTTTTTT; CDR3 protein: CASSFGSEKLFF
V gene: TRBV5-1; clone size: -; D gene: TRBD2; J gene: TRBJ2-3; CDR3 DNA: TGCGCCAGCAGCTTGGTGTCTAGCGGGGCATCAGATACGCAGTATTTT; CDR3 protein: CASSLVSSGASDTQYF
V gene: TRBV30; clone size: -; D gene: TRBD2; J gene: TRBJ2-1; CDR3 DNA: TGTGCCTGGAGCCGACTAGCAGCCACGTTCTTC; CDR3 protein: CAWSRLAATFF
V gene: TRBV5-1; clone size: once; D gene: TRBD1; J gene: TRBJ2-3; CDR3 DNA: TGCGCCAGCAGCTCTACAGGGGGTTCGGATACGCAGTATTTT; CDR3 protein: CASSSTGGSDTQYF
V gene: TRBV5-6; clone size: -; D gene: -; J gene: TRBJ2-5; CDR3 DNA: TGTGCCAGCACCCGAGGGCCAGAGACCCAGTACTTC; CDR3 protein: CASTRGPETQYF
V gene: TRBV19; clone size: few; D gene: -; J gene: TRBJ2-5; CDR3 DNA: TGTGCCAGTAGTCCAGGGATTGAGACCCAGTACTTC; CDR3 protein: CASSPGIETQYF
V gene: TRBV6-5; clone size: once; D gene: -; J gene: TRBJ2-3; CDR3 DNA: TGTGCCGCGGGGCAGCTAGTAACAGATACGCAGTATTTT; CDR3 protein: CAAGQLVTDTQYF
V gene: TRBV20-1; clone size: few; D gene: -; J gene: TRBJ1-2; CDR3 DNA: TGCAGTGCAATCGGGAATTATGGCTACACCTTC; CDR3 protein: CSAIGNYGYTF
V gene: TRBV4-2; clone size: once; D gene: -; J gene: TRBJ2-4; CDR3 DNA: TGTGCCAGCAGCCAAGATCAGGGGATCAAAAACATTCAGTACTTC; CDR3 protein: CASSQDQGIKNIQYF
V gene: TRBV14; clone size: few; D gene: -; J gene: TRBJ1-2; CDR3 DNA: TGTGCCAGCAGCCCCAGGGTTAGGGTTCAAAACTCGGGCTACACCTTC; CDR3 protein: CASSPRVRVQNSGYTF
V gene: TRBV6-1; clone size: few; D gene: TRBD2; J gene: TRBJ2-5; CDR3 DNA: TGTGCCAGCAGTGAAACGGGGGGGGCCGGGGAGACCCAGTACTTC; CDR3 protein: CASSETGGAGETQYF
V gene: TRBV7-2; clone size: -; D gene: -; J gene: TRBJ2-5; CDR3 DNA: TGTGCCAGCAGCCGCGGGACCCAAGAGACCCAGTACTTC; CDR3 protein: CASSRGTQETQYF
V gene: TRBV10-3; clone size: few; D gene: TRBD1; J gene: TRBJ1-1; CDR3 DNA: TGTGCCGCGACGGACAGGACGAACACTGAAGCTTTCTTT; CDR3 protein: CAATDRTNTEAFF
V gene: TRBV5-5; clone size: -; D gene: TRBD1; J gene: TRBJ2-7; CDR3 DNA: TGTGCCAGCAGCCCCGGGACAGGGTACTACGAGCAGTACTTC; CDR3 protein: CASSPGTGYYEQYF
V gene: TRBV6-1; clone size: few; D gene: -; J gene: TRBJ1-1; CDR3 DNA: TGTGCCAGCAGTGAGGGGGGTAGGGGCACTGAAGCTTTCTTT; CDR3 protein: CASSEGGRGTEAFF
V gene: TRBV29-1; clone size: few; D gene: TRBD1; J gene: TRBJ2-3; CDR3 DNA: TGCAGCGGCGGCCGGACAGGGGGCGCAGATACGCAGTATTTT; CDR3 protein: CSGGRTGGADTQYF
V gene: TRBV5-1; clone size: few; D gene: -; J gene: TRBJ1-2; CDR3 DNA: TGCGCCAGCAGCTTGGTTCGCGACACAGGAGGCTACACCTTC; CDR3 protein: CASSLVRDTGGYTF
V gene: TRBV28; clone size: few; D gene: -; J gene: TRBJ1-6; CDR3 DNA: TGTGCCAGCAGTTCCAGTGACAGGTCCCTCCACTTT; CDR3 protein: CASSSSDRSLHF